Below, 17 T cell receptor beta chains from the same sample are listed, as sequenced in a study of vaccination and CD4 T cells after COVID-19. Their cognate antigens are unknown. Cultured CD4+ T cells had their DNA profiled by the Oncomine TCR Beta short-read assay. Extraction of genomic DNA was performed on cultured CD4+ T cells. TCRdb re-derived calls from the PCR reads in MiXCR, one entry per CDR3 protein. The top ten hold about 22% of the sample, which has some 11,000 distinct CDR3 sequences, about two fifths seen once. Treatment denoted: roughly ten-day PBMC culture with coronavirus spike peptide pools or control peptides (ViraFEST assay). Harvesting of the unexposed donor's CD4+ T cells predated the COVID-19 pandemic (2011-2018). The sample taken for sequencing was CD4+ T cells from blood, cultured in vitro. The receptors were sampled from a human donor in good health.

The CDR3 protein is CASSLFGPQTGNEQFF. In DNA form, the CDR3 reads TGTGCCAGCAGCTTATTCGGGCCGCAGACGGGCAATGAGCAGTTCTTC. This sequence joins TRBV11-3 and TRBJ2-1; no reliable D call. This CDR3 is built from 16 residues. The V end was cut by 2 bases, the J end by 6 bases, with 17 bases between. The germline gives CDR1 SGHNT, CDR2 YENEEA. The variable domain in full, with the rest retrieved from reference TRBV11-3 and TRBJ2-1, is EAGVVQSPRYKIIEKKQPVAFWCNPISGHNTLYWYLQNLGQGPELLIRYENEEAVDDSQLPKDRFSAERLKGVDSTLKIQPAELGDSAVYLCASSLFGPQTGNEQFFGPGTRLTVL.

CDR3 residues: CASSLGLVETGELFF. For the CDR3, the DNA is TGTGCCAGCAGTCTGGGACTAGTGGAGACCGGGGAGCTGTTTTTT. The chain has TRBV7-9 and TRBJ2-2; 8 bases match TRBD2. This CDR3 is built from 15 residues. Germline assignment: CDR1 SEHNR and CDR2 FQNEAQ (reference sequence). V shed 6 bases and J 5 bases; nucleotides not matched to a gene: 8.

CDR3 sequence (DNA): TGTGCCAGCAGCTTTAGAGTTTCCAAAAACATTCAGTACTTC. Amino acids: CASSFRVSKNIQYF. This chain joins TRBV7-8 and TRBJ2-4, with D uncertain. Trimming took off 3 bases at V and 2 bases at J, with 8 bases between the two ends. Germline CDR1 reads SGHVS; CDR2 reads FQNEAQ. This CDR3 region has 14 residues. The whole variable domain, filled in from reference TRBV7-8 and TRBJ2-4, reads GAGVSQSPRYKVAKRGQDVALRCDPISGHVSLFWYQQALGQGPEFLTYFQNEAQLDKSGLPSDRFFAERPEGSVSTLKIQRTQQEDSAVYLCASSFRVSKNIQYFGAGTRLSVL.

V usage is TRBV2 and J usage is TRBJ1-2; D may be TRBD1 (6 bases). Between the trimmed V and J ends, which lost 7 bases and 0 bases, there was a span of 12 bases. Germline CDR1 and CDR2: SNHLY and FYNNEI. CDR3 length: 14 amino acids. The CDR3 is CASTYRETNYGYTF. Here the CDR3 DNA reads TGTGCCAGCACTTACAGGGAAACTAACTATGGCTACACCTTC.

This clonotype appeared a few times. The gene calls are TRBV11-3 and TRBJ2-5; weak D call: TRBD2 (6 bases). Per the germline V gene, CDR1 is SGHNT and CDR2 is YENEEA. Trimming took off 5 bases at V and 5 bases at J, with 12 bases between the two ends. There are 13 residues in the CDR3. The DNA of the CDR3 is TGTGCCAGCAGCCAAAAGGGGAGGGAGACCCAGTACTTC. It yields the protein CASSQKGRETQYF. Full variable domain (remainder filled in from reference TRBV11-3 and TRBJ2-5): EAGVVQSPRYKIIEKKQPVAFWCNPISGHNTLYWYLQNLGQGPELLIRYENEEAVDDSQLPKDRFSAERLKGVDSTLKIQPAELGDSAVYLCASSQKGRETQYFGPGTRLLVL.

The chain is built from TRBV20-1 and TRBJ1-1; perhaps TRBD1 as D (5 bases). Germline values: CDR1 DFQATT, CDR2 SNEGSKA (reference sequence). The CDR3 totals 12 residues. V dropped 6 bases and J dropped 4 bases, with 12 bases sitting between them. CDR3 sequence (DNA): TGCAGTGCGAGATCAGGGAGCACTGAAGCTTTCTTT. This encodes CSARSGSTEAFF.

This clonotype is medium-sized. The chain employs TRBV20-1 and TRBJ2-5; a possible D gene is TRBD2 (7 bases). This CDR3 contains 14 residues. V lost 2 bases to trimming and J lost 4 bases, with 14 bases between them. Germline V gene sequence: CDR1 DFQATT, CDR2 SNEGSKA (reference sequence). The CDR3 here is CSARWGEGVETQYF. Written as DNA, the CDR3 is TGCAGTGCTAGATGGGGGGAGGGGGTAGAGACCCAGTACTTC.

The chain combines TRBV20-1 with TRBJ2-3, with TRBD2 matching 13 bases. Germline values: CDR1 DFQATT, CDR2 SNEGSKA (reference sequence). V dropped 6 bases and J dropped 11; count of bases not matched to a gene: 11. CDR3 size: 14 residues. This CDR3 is CSASGLAGSSGQYF. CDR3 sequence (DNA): TGCAGTGCCTCGGGACTAGCGGGATCTTCAGGGCAGTATTTT.

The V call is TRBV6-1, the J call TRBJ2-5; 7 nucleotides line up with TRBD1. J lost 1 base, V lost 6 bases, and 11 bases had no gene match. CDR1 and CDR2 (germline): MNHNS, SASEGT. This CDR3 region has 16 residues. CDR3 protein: CASSLNPTGAQETQYF. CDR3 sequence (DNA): TGTGCCAGCAGCCTCAACCCTACAGGGGCCCAAGAGACCCAGTACTTC.

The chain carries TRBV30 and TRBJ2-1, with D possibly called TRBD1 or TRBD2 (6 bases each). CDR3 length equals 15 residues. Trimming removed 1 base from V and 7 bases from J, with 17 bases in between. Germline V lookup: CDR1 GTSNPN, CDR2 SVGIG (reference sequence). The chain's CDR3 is CAWSGGTWVGNEQFF. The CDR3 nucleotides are TGTGCCTGGAGTGGCGGGACATGGGTCGGGAATGAGCAGTTCTTC.

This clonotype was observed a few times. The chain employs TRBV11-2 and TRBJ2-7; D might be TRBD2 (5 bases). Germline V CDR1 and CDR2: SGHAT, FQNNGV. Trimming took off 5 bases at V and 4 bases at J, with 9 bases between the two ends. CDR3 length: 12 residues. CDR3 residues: CASSPGGYEQYF. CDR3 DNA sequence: TGTGCCAGCAGCCCAGGAGGTTACGAGCAGTACTTC.

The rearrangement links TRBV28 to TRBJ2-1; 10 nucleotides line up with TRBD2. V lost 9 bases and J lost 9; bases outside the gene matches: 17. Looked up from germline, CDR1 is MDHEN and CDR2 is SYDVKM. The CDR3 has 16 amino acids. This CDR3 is CARRAGLLAGESEQFF. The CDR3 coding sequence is TGTGCCAGACGGGCGGGGCTGCTAGCGGGAGAGAGTGAGCAGTTCTTC.

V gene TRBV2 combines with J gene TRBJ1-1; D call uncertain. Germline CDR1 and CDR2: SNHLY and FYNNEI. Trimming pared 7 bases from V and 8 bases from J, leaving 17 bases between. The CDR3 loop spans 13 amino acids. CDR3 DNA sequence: TGTGCCAGCACGGTTACTCCCCTTCGCGAAGCTTTCTTT. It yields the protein CASTVTPLREAFF.

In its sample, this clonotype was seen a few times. The DNA for the CDR3 is TGTGCCAGCAACCCGATGTACGAGCAGTACTTC. It encodes CASNPMYEQYF. The chain is built from TRBV2 and TRBJ2-7, with D uncertain. Trimming left V 7 bases short and J 4 bases short, with 8 bases between. The CDR3 has 11 amino acids. CDR1 is SNHLY and CDR2 is FYNNEI in the germline V gene.

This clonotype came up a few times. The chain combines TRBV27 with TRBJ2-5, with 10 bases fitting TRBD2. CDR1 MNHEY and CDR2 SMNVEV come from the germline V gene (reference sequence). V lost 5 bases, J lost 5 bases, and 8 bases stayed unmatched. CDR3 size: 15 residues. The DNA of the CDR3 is TGTGCCAGCAGTGGGAGCGGGAGGGGGTGGGAGACCCAGTACTTC. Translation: CASSGSGRGWETQYF.

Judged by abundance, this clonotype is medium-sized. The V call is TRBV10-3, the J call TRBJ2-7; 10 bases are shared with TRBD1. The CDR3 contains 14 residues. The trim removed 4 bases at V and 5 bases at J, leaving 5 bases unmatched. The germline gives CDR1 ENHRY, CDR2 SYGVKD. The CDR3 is CAISGRQGANEQYF. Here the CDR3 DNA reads TGTGCCATCAGTGGGAGACAGGGGGCGAACGAGCAGTACTTC.

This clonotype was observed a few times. For the CDR3, the DNA is TGTGCCAGCAGCGAAGATGTTTTGGTCGAAGCTTTCTTT. It yields the protein CASSEDVLVEAFF. The rearrangement joins TRBV27 to TRBJ1-1; D is uncertain. Deletions cut 6 bases from V and 8 bases from J, with 16 bases between. CDR1 is MNHEY, CDR2 SMNVEV, per germline (reference sequence). The CDR3 spans 13 residues.